The next 15 T cell receptor beta chains were all read from a single sample in a study of T-cell memory formation after mild COVID-19. TCRdb passed the 5' RACE reads through MiXCR, listing each CDR3 protein once. Of 210,000 or so distinct CDR3 sequences listed, around 25% were seen once; the top ten hold about an eighth. Input material: PBMCs or a T cell subset sorted from them (not recorded which). The receptors derive from an adult woman who had mild COVID-19 (a few samples of this study predate the infection). Cell type and time point are not known.

The chain joins TRBV7-9 to TRBJ1-5, with D possibly being TRBD1 (6 bases). The V gene's germline CDR1 is SEHNR and CDR2 FQNEAQ (reference sequence). V gave up 1 base and J gave up 8 bases, with 21 bases separating them. The CDR3 totals 17 residues. CDR3 nucleotide sequence: TGTGCCAGCAGCTTAGAACGGTCCGGGGGCGCCGGGGAGCCCCAGCATTTT. Its protein is CASSLERSGGAGEPQHF.

The rearrangement links TRBV20-1 to TRBJ2-3; 9 bases line up with TRBD2. The CDR3 spans 15 residues. Germline V CDR1 and CDR2: DFQATT, SNEGSKA (reference sequence). V shed 5 bases, J shed 3 bases, and the junction held 9 bases outside the gene matches. The chain's CDR3 is CSARRAGGITDTQYF. The CDR3 bases are TGCAGTGCTCGAAGAGCGGGAGGTATAACAGATACGCAGTATTTT.

The chain couples TRBV7-9 to TRBJ1-1; no firm D call. The CDR3 spans 15 residues. Germline CDR1 SEHNR, CDR2 FQNEAQ (reference sequence). Trimming left V 2 bases short and J 2 bases short, with 12 bases between. In DNA, the CDR3 is TGTGCCAGCAGCTTAAGTCGCGACCCCAACACTGAAGCTTTCTTT. This sequence encodes CASSLSRDPNTEAFF.

The chain combines TRBV18 with TRBJ2-1; D gene unclear. The CDR3 length is 15 residues. Trimming left V 0 bases short and J 12 bases short, with 18 bases between. Germline V lookup: CDR1 KGHSH, CDR2 LQKENI. The CDR3 is CASSPPLGQTLWQFF. The CDR3 DNA sequence: TGTGCCAGCTCACCACCCCTTGGCCAGACGTTATGGCAGTTCTTC.

The sample holds a few counts of this clonotype. This chain uses TRBV24-1 with TRBJ2-6, with 8 bases lining up with TRBD1. CDR3 length: 16 amino acids. With 4 bases clipped from V and 4 bases from J, the junction kept 5 bases outside the gene matches. Germline V lookup: CDR1 KGHDR, CDR2 SFDVKD. Here the CDR3 DNA reads TGTGCCACCAGTGAACAGGGGGTGCAAGGGGCCAACGTCCTGACTTTC. It encodes CATSEQGVQGANVLTF.

This clonotype was seen only a few times. V and J are TRBV12-3 or TRBV12-4 and TRBJ1-5; 7 bases are a match to TRBD1. V lost 6 bases and J lost 4; bases outside the gene matches: 12. This CDR3 is 16 amino acids long. CDR3 loop: CASRTEGDSRNQPQHF. CDR3 sequence (DNA): TGTGCCAGCAGGACCGAGGGGGACAGCCGAAATCAGCCCCAGCATTTT.

The rearrangement joins TRBV5-6 to TRBJ2-7; 11 nucleotides agree with TRBD2. In germline, CDR1 is SGHDT, CDR2 YYEEEE. Trimming took 4 bases from V and 5 from J; bases not matched to a gene: 17. CDR3 length: 18 residues. This chain's CDR3 is CASSHALLAGGPTHEQYF. Here the CDR3 DNA reads TGTGCCAGCAGCCACGCGTTGTTAGCGGGAGGGCCAACCCACGAGCAGTACTTC.

The rearrangement links TRBV11-2 to TRBJ2-1; TRBD2 is a possible D gene (6 bases). Germline lookup yields CDR1 SGHAT and CDR2 FQNNGV. This CDR3 is built from 14 residues. V was clipped by 5 bases and J by 1 base, with 9 bases between them. The CDR3 loop is CASSPAGSYNEQFF. The CDR3 DNA reads as TGTGCCAGCAGCCCGGCGGGGTCCTACAATGAGCAGTTCTTC.

A few counts support this clonotype. This chain connects TRBV3-1 to TRBJ1-2; no reliable D call. Germline lookup yields CDR1 LGHDT and CDR2 YNNKEL (reference sequence). This CDR3 has 14 residues. V was pared by 1 base and J by 4 bases, with 10 bases between. CDR3 sequence (DNA): TGTGCCAGCAGCCAAGGCCATCGATCCTATGGCTACACCTTC. Translating it yields CASSQGHRSYGYTF.

The chain couples TRBV25-1 to TRBJ2-5; 8 nucleotides match TRBD1. This CDR3 contains 14 residues. Germline loops: CDR1 MGHDK, CDR2 SYGVNS. V shed 1 base and J 8 bases; nucleotides not matched to a gene: 6. The CDR3 spells CASSESDRGRTQYF. For the CDR3, the DNA is TGTGCCAGCAGTGAATCTGACAGGGGCCGAACCCAGTACTTC.

The rearrangement links TRBV6-5 to TRBJ2-6; D tentatively reads TRBD1 or TRBD2 (5 bases each). Trimming pared 6 bases from V and 0 bases from J, leaving 9 bases between. Germline lookup yields CDR1 MNHEY and CDR2 SVGAGI. The CDR3 is 15 residues long. The CDR3 reads CASRTEGSGANVLTF. In nucleotides, the CDR3 is TGTGCCAGCAGGACAGAGGGCTCTGGGGCCAACGTCCTGACTTTC.

The chain couples TRBV7-2 to TRBJ2-3; D gene uncertain. CDR3 length equals 11 residues. V lost 2 bases, J lost 9 bases, and 6 bases lay in between. Germline loops: CDR1 SGHTA, CDR2 FQGNSA. The DNA of the CDR3 is TGTGCCAGCAGCTTACTAGGGACGCAGTATTTT. Protein product: CASSLLGTQYF.

This clonotype showed up many times. The chain has TRBV7-9 and TRBJ2-7; no definite D call. CDR3 length: 12 residues. The germline V gene has CDR1 SEHNR and CDR2 FQNEAQ (reference sequence). With 2 bases removed from V and 13 bases from J, the gap between germline ends came to 15 bases. The CDR3 loop is CASSLLGSSTYF. In nucleotides, the CDR3 is TGTGCCAGCAGCTTACTCGGCAGCAGTACCTACTTC.

This clonotype was found a few times. V and J are TRBV7-2 and TRBJ1-6; possibly TRBD1 for D (5 bases). Germline V gene data show CDR1 as SGHTA and CDR2 as FQGNSA. The CDR3 has 13 amino acids. The V end was cut by 5 bases, the J end by 10 bases, with 12 bases between. The DNA for the CDR3 is TGTGCCAGCAGCCGACAGACGGGATCACCCCTCCACTTT. This gives the protein CASSRQTGSPLHF. The full variable domain, with the rest looked up from reference TRBV7-2 and TRBJ1-6, is GAGVSQSPSNKVTEKGKDVELRCDPISGHTALYWYRQSLGQGLEFLIYFQGNSAPDKSGLPSDRFSAERTGGSVSTLTIQRTQQEDSAVYLCASSRQTGSPLHFGNGTRLTVT.

At least ten counts were recorded for this clonotype. This chain links TRBV5-1 with TRBJ2-1; 7 bases are shared with TRBD1. The CDR3 is 15 amino acids. The germline gives CDR1 SGHRS, CDR2 YFSETQ. V lost 4 bases and J lost 1; bases outside the gene matches: 5. CDR3 residues: CASSPGTESYNEQFF. The CDR3 DNA follows: TGCGCCAGCAGCCCCGGGACAGAGTCCTACAATGAGCAGTTCTTC.